Reported below is one T cell receptor beta chain. Its antigen is not known. V dropped 0 bases and J dropped 0; count of bases not matched to a gene: 5. The CDR3 sequence is 16 residues long. Germline CDR1 reads LNHNV; CDR2 reads YYDKDF (reference sequence). The data stem from a study of cytomegalovirus exposure and HLA in healthy donors. Study-level findings and limits: A list of more than 150 TCR beta chains associated with cytomegalovirus was given. For most TCR beta V segments, an earlier analysis put the productive rate at about 87% or about 30% of the time.

It was with 60 Vbeta and 13 Jbeta primers that the PCR ran. Here immunoSEQ multiplex PCR was the method, and the copy in TCRdb shows in-frame clones only, minus some. The sample includes 99,000 or so clones, around four fifths of them seen just once. Sequencing was carried out using PBMCs. V is TRBV15 and J is TRBJ2-7, with 7 bases identical to TRBD1. The receptor was isolated from a woman in her thirties or forties in good health and CMV-seropositive. CDR3 nucleotide sequence: TGTGCCACCAGCAGAGAAGGGGGCAGCACCTCCTACGAGCAGTACTTC. Protein sequence: CATSREGGSTSYEQYF.